The 24 T cell receptor beta chains reported below all come from one sample, sequenced in a study of OX40 agonist ivuxolimab in advanced cancers. The protocol was immunoSEQ multiplex PCR, while the TCRdb copy is restricted to in-frame clones and leaves out a portion. This table has 45,000 to 60,000 clones, about 93% appearing once. Sample: CD4+ or CD8+ T cells sorted from blood, taken in a trial of the OX40 agonist ivuxolimab. The origin of the receptors is an adult with an advanced solid tumor such as melanoma, head and neck, liver or kidney cancer.

The chain combines TRBV7-9 with TRBJ2-5, with TRBD2 as a possible D gene (6 bases). This CDR3 comprises 15 residues. Germline CDR1 is SEHNR and CDR2 is FQNEAQ (reference sequence). The V gene lost 5 bases and the J gene lost 6 bases, with 19 bases spanning the gap. CDR3 nucleotides: TGTGCCAGCAGCCCACAGGACGGGAGTCGAAAGACCCAGTACTTC. This encodes CASSPQDGSRKTQYF.

This clone was counted between two and nine times. The V gene is TRBV2, the J gene TRBJ2-7, with TRBD1 matching over 8 bases. The CDR3 sequence is 14 residues long. V trimming: 6 bases; J trimming: 2 bases; junction bases outside the gene matches: 6. Germline CDR1 and CDR2: SNHLY and FYNNEI. In DNA form, the CDR3 reads TGTGCCAGCAGGAGACAGGGGTCGACCTACGAGCAGTACTTC. Protein product: CASRRQGSTYEQYF.

This chain connects TRBV7-3 to TRBJ2-7; 9 bases align to TRBD2. The V gene end was trimmed by 2 bases and the J gene end by 2 bases; junction bases not matched to a gene: 4. The CDR3 loop spans 15 amino acids. Germline V gives CDR1 SGHTA, CDR2 FQGTGA. Here the CDR3 DNA reads TGTGCCAGCAGCTTACTAGCGGGAAGCGCCTACGAGCAGTACTTC. This translates into CASSLLAGSAYEQYF.

V gene TRBV14 combines with J gene TRBJ2-1, with TRBD2 identical over 9 bases. With V trimmed by 1 base and J by 3 bases, 4 bases remained unmatched. There are 16 residues in the CDR3. Germline CDR1 and CDR2: SGHDN and FVKESK. In nucleotides, the CDR3 is TGTGCCAGCAGCCAAGGGCTAGCGGGATTCTACAATGAGCAGTTCTTC. It specifies CASSQGLAGFYNEQFF.

The genes are TRBV7-9 and TRBJ1-1, with D tentatively TRBD1 (5 bases). Germline lookup yields CDR1 SEHNR and CDR2 FQNEAQ (reference sequence). V was shortened by 1 base and J by 4 bases, with 13 bases between the two germline ends. CDR3 size: 15 residues. CDR3 sequence reads: CASSLGAGRSTEAFF. The CDR3 nucleotides are TGTGCCAGCAGCTTAGGCGCAGGGAGGAGCACTGAAGCTTTCTTT.

The chain recombines TRBV4-3 with TRBJ2-6; D ambiguous. V lost 2 bases and J lost 1, with 3 bases in between. CDR1 and CDR2 (germline): LGHNA, YSLEER. This CDR3 is built from 14 residues. CDR3 sequence reads: CASSQWSGANVLTF. The DNA for the CDR3 is TGCGCCAGCAGCCAATGGTCTGGGGCCAACGTCCTGACTTTC.

The rearrangement links TRBV7-2 to TRBJ1-1; D perhaps matches TRBD1 (6 bases). Trimming cost V 1 base and J 7 bases, with 13 bases left between them. Germline values: CDR1 SGHTA, CDR2 FQGNSA. This CDR3 comprises 14 residues. CDR3 sequence: CASSLGPGEVEAFF. The DNA of the CDR3 is TGTGCCAGCAGCTTAGGGCCAGGGGAGGTTGAAGCTTTCTTT.

The chain couples TRBV6-5 to TRBJ2-7; tentatively, D is TRBD1 or TRBD2 (5 bases each). The V end lost 6 bases, the J end lost 5 bases, and 14 bases lay between the germline ends. CDR1 is MNHEY, CDR2 SVGAGI, per germline. CDR3 length equals 13 residues. CDR3 nucleotide sequence: TGTGCCAGCAGGACCCCGGGACGCAACGAGCAGTACTTC. It translates to CASRTPGRNEQYF.

The V and J genes are TRBV28 and TRBJ2-7, with TRBD2 matching 14 bases. Germline values: CDR1 MDHEN, CDR2 SYDVKM. The junction had 14 bases not matched to a gene; V was cut back by 2 bases and J by 2 bases. The CDR3 is 20 amino acids. The CDR3 loop reads CASSLLSGTSGRRGPYEQYF. The CDR3 region has the DNA TGTGCCAGCAGTTTACTATCCGGGACTAGCGGGAGAAGAGGCCCCTACGAGCAGTACTTC.

The V and J genes are TRBV7-2 and TRBJ2-7; D is undetermined. Trimming removed 1 base at V and 3 bases at J, with 10 bases between. Germline V lookup: CDR1 SGHTA, CDR2 FQGNSA. The length of the CDR3 is 14 residues. The CDR3 DNA is TGTGCCAGCAGCTTAGTTTCGCGGCGCTACGAGCAGTACTTC. It is translated as CASSLVSRRYEQYF.

This rearrangement joins TRBV27 to TRBJ2-1; TRBD2 matches 11 bases. The CDR3 covers 16 residues. V lost 5 bases and J lost 9; bases outside the gene matches: 12. From germline, CDR1 is MNHEY and CDR2 SMNVEV (reference sequence). The DNA of the CDR3 is TGTGCCAGCAGTCTTCTAGGGACTAGCGGAGGGGGTGAGCAGTTCTTC. It is translated as CASSLLGTSGGGEQFF.

V gene TRBV4-3 combines with J gene TRBJ1-4; a weak D match, TRBD1 (5 bases). There are 14 residues in the CDR3. Germline V gives CDR1 LGHNA, CDR2 YSLEER. V lost 4 bases and J 6 bases, leaving 12 bases between the germline ends. CDR3 amino acids: CASSPSQGDEKLFF. CDR3 coding DNA: TGCGCCAGCAGCCCCTCCCAGGGCGATGAAAAACTGTTTTTT.

The chain links TRBV5-6 to TRBJ1-4; D is uncertain. This CDR3 is built from 18 residues. The germline CDR1 and CDR2 sequences are SGHDT and YYEEEE. Trimming stripped 6 bases from V and 0 bases from J, with 21 bases between. CDR3 coding DNA: TGTGCCAGCACCTCGGGCGTCTCCCCACCCTCAACTAATGAAAAACTGTTTTTT. Amino acids: CASTSGVSPPSTNEKLFF.

CDR3 protein: CASSSVTEAFF. CDR3 nucleotides: TGTGCCAGCAGTTCCGTAACTGAAGCTTTCTTT. The genes are TRBV27 and TRBJ1-1; D is undetermined. The V and J ends lost 4 bases and 5 bases respectively, with 5 bases between them. This CDR3 region has 11 residues. Germline V gene sequence: CDR1 MNHEY, CDR2 SMNVEV (reference sequence).

V is TRBV7-9 and J is TRBJ1-5; D not certain. Germline assignment: CDR1 SEHNR and CDR2 FQNEAQ (reference sequence). This CDR3 comprises 14 residues. Between the trimmed V and J ends, which lost 2 bases and 5 bases, there was a span of 10 bases. The CDR3 protein is CASSLKWVDQPQHF. The CDR3 DNA is TGTGCCAGCAGCTTAAAGTGGGTCGATCAGCCCCAGCATTTT.

The chain employs TRBV5-8 and TRBJ2-3; TRBD1 might be the D (6 bases). Germline CDR1 SGHTS, CDR2 YDEGEE. This CDR3 contains 15 residues. The ends were cut back, 0 bases at V and 5 bases at J, with 13 bases in the middle. Written as DNA, the CDR3 is TGTGCCAGCAGCTTGGGGGACAAGGGCATAGATACGCAGTATTTT. This gives the protein CASSLGDKGIDTQYF.

This chain uses TRBV11-2 with TRBJ2-7, with TRBD1 matching over 9 bases. The junction had 10 bases not matched to a gene; V was cut back by 5 bases and J by 2 bases. The CDR3 totals 16 residues. Germline V gene data show CDR1 as SGHAT and CDR2 as FQNNGV. The CDR3 sequence is CASSETDRGGTYEQYF. The CDR3 coding sequence is TGTGCCAGCAGCGAAACGGACAGGGGAGGCACCTACGAGCAGTACTTC. Full variable domain (outside the CDR3, taken from reference TRBV11-2 and TRBJ2-7): EAGVAQSPRYKIIEKRQSVAFWCNPISGHATLYWYQQILGQGPKLLIQFQNNGVVDDSQLPKDRFSAERLKGVDSTLKIQPAKLEDSAVYLCASSETDRGGTYEQYFGPGTRLTVT.

This chain connects TRBV4-3 to TRBJ2-1; 10 nucleotides line up with TRBD1. J was trimmed by 8 bases and V by 6 bases; bases with no gene match: 7. The CDR3 covers 14 residues. Per germline, CDR1 LGHNA and CDR2 YSLEER. The CDR3 DNA reads as TGCGCCAGCAGGGGACAGGGGAGATTCGATGAGCAGTTCTTC. Translating it yields CASRGQGRFDEQFF.

This chain uses TRBV7-6 with TRBJ2-3; 12 nucleotides match TRBD2. With 5 bases clipped from V and 0 bases from J, the junction kept 12 bases outside the gene matches. CDR3 length equals 19 residues. Germline V gene lookup returns CDR1 SGHVS and CDR2 FNYEAQ. CDR3 loop: CASSNPVLAGGRSTDTQYF. The CDR3 DNA reads TGTGCCAGCAGCAACCCGGTCCTAGCGGGAGGGCGGAGCACAGATACGCAGTATTTT.

This chain joins TRBV10-3 and TRBJ1-2, with D unclear. The CDR3 sequence is 15 residues long. The V gene's germline CDR1 is ENHRY and CDR2 SYGVKD. Trimming left V 1 base short and J 3 bases short, with 12 bases between. CDR3 in amino acids: CAISEFIGSDYGYTF. CDR3 bases: TGTGCCATCAGTGAGTTTATAGGTTCGGACTATGGCTACACCTTC.

V usage is TRBV29-1 and J usage is TRBJ2-7; 11 bases map to TRBD1. The V segment lost 0 bases and the J segment 4 bases; nucleotides outside the gene matches: 5. The CDR3 runs to 15 residues. The V gene's germline CDR1 is SQVTM and CDR2 ANQGSEA. The CDR3 loop reads CSVEEGDRGLYEQYF. CDR3 sequence (DNA): TGCAGCGTTGAAGAAGGGGACAGGGGGTTGTACGAGCAGTACTTC.

The J gene is TRBJ2-7, the V gene TRBV4-1; TRBD1 might be the D (6 bases). Germline V gives CDR1 MGHRA, CDR2 YSYEKL. The CDR3 runs to 15 residues. Deletions cut 2 bases from V and 3 bases from J, with 14 bases between. CDR3 DNA: TGCGCCAGCAGCCAATTGACAGGTGGAGGCTACGAGCAGTACTTC. This codes for CASSQLTGGGYEQYF.

The V gene is TRBV28, the J gene TRBJ1-2; TRBD1 is a possible D gene (5 bases). The length of the CDR3 is 14 residues. The germline V gene has CDR1 MDHEN and CDR2 SYDVKM. V was pared by 2 bases and J by 2 bases, with 9 bases between. The CDR3 bases are TGTGCCAGCAGTTTAGACAGCCGAAACTATGGCTACACCTTC. This translates into CASSLDSRNYGYTF.

This clone was recorded only once. V and J are TRBV5-4 and TRBJ2-7; 8 bases are shared with TRBD1. Germline loops: CDR1 SGHNT, CDR2 YYREEE (reference sequence). V lost 0 bases and J lost 3; bases outside the gene matches: 2. This CDR3 is 14 amino acids long. DNA for the CDR3: TGTGCCAGCAGCTTGGCCAGGGGGCTCTACGAGCAGTACTTC. Translating it yields CASSLARGLYEQYF.